This TCR beta chain was sequenced in a study of neurological immune-mediated disorders. General study findings and limits: Private repertoires in all groups were suggested, as expanded clones shared no CDR3 amino acid sequences across subjects.

Time point of the sample: longitudinal time-point 3. This clonotype has at least ten counts. Antigen: not known. 5'RACE with 10-nucleotide random UMIs generated the cDNA. One entry per CDR3 protein, called by TCRdb with MiXCR from the 5' RACE reads. This table has 45,000 to 65,000 distinct CDR3 sequences, roughly 7.7% appearing once. The CDR3 covers 16 residues. Germline V CDR1 and CDR2: DFQATT, SNEGSKA (reference sequence). V was pared by 5 bases and J by 2 bases, with 19 bases between. Sample: PBMCs. The chain uses TRBV20-1 and TRBJ1-3; D perhaps matches TRBD1 (6 bases). This TCR was recovered from a woman aged 35 to 49 in good health. CDR3 sequence reads: CSAGRGQGMPGNTIYF. The CDR3 nucleotides are TGCAGTGCTGGTCGAGGTCAGGGGATGCCTGGAAACACCATATATTTT.